Below, one T cell receptor (beta chain) is given with its context. Its antigen target is currently unknown. No clone much larger than this one lies a single base away; base qualities are absent. The sample comes from a study of blood T cell repertoires in COVID-19 (dated by TCRdb to about 2020). Regarding the research as a whole: The collaborator samples originated in the United States, Italy and Spain and spanned the acute and convalescent phases of COVID-19. The prospective study material was composed of cDNA or gDNA derived from T cells, B-cell-depleted T cells, or PBMCs. Subjects who had been exposed to COVID-19, were actively infected with it, or had recovered from it provided the deeply sampled blood TCRbeta repertoires that made up the dataset. A freely available public database, intended as a resource for researchers studying the immune response to SARS-CoV-2, is where the repertoires were released. The samples were drawn from two sources: the first 160 participants of the ongoing ImmuneRACE study, and 950 to 1,500 subjects contributed by 6 global collaborators. The sample metadata nearly always contained a de-identified subject ID, COVID-19 status, age in years and sex. Where available, HLA class I and class II types were obtained from metadata supplied by the sample provider rather than from assay-based typing.

Points the paper makes about the study in general: Clinical and demographic metadata were provided uncurated, with the amount varying by source and participant.

Including cysteine and phenylalanine, the CDR3 has 16 amino acids. The read is trimmed to its CDR3 DNA, 48 bases read in frame from base 1. CDR1 and CDR2 (SGHRS, YFSETQ) derive from the germline V gene. Trimmed from V: 0 bases; trimmed from J: 2 bases; junction bases lacking a gene match: 8. Whole blood was collected in K2EDTA tubes by collaborating institutions according to the institutions' own protocols. For TCRbeta analysis, collaborators shipped samples as frozen whole blood, isolated PBMCs, or DNA extracted from either of those sample types. TCRbeta CDR3 regions were amplified from genomic DNA using the immunoSEQ Assay, a bias-controlled multiplex PCR. The authors processed their data as follows. The number of nucleated cells in each sample was estimated by amplification of reference gene primers within the assay. To quantify the absolute abundance of each unique TCRbeta CDR3 rearrangement, sequence reads were collapsed and filtered. Productive Simpson clonality was computed per sample as the square root of Simpson's diversity index over productive rearrangements. Entries here come from immuneACCESS through TCRdb and include only in-frame sequences with V and J called. Some clones fail to appear in such tables; in the studies checked, an unresolved V gene covers under half of the shortfall, and the cause of the remainder is unknown. V and J calls and clone size come straight from that table; D and trimming were deduced from the DNA. The sample has some 150,000 clones on record, about nine tenths of them singletons. The ten largest clones add up to less than 0.95% of the sample.

The sample consisted of peripheral blood. The rearranged segments are TRBV5-1 and TRBJ2-7; 7 central bases correspond to TRBD2. The clonotype was recovered from a woman aged 50 to 65 with acute or convalescent COVID-19. CDR3 region: CASSLAGGRAAYEQYF. The nucleotides read TGCGCCAGCAGCTTGGCTGGGGGGAGGGCCGCCTACGAGCAGTACTTC. The CDR3, completed at both ends by the reference TRBV5-1 and TRBJ2-7 genes, gives the full variable domain KAGVTQTPRYLIKTRGQQVTLSCSPISGHRSVSWYQQTPGQGLQFLFEYFSETQRNKGNFPGRFSGRQFSNSRSEMNVSTLELGDSALYLCASSLAGGRAAYEQYFGPGTRLTVT.